What follows describes a single TCR beta chain. The data were obtained in a study of radiotherapy plus CTLA-4 blockade in lung cancer. Only in-frame clones appear in the TCRdb table, and some are missing; sequencing was by immunoSEQ multiplex PCR. The table lists approximately 70,000 clones, roughly 76% of them singletons. The CDR3 totals 18 residues. Germline lookup yields CDR1 SGHAT and CDR2 FQNNGV. The V segment lost 0 bases and the J segment 4 bases; nucleotides outside the gene matches: 13. This sequence originates from a human donor with non-small cell lung cancer whose response to radiotherapy plus ipilimumab could not be evaluated. Some clones in this sample may be carry-over from other donors' samples. This sample comprised peripheral blood, obtained from a patient treated with radiotherapy plus ipilimumab. The chain employs TRBV11-2 and TRBJ2-7, with TRBD2 matching 9 bases. The CDR3 nucleotides read TGTGCCAGCAGCTTAGATAGCAGTAGCGGGGGTACCAGGTACGAGCAGTACTTC. This sequence encodes CASSLDSSSGGTRYEQYF.